This note documents a single TCR beta chain sequence. The sample originates from a study of T cell responses to AZD1222 COVID-19 vaccine. Trimming cost V 5 bases and J 3 bases, with 10 bases left between them. Germline V lookup: CDR1 MNHEY, CDR2 SMNVEV (reference sequence). The CDR3 length is 13 residues. The data were produced by immunoSEQ multiplex PCR, yet TCRdb's version contains in-frame clones alone and is incomplete. Of 95,000 to 150,000 clones in the sample, approximately 92% were seen once. The sample here was peripheral blood, taken on day 0 of AZD1222 vaccination. The rearrangement joins TRBV27 to TRBJ1-1; D is undetermined. This TCR was recovered from an adult in good health. The CDR3 loop reads CASSTSGYTEAFF. The CDR3 bases are TGTGCCAGCAGTACCTCGGGGTACACTGAAGCTTTCTTT.